This entry is about one T cell receptor beta chain. This may come from a read error, since a much larger clone is one base off. The record originates from a study of cytomegalovirus exposure and HLA in healthy donors. CDR1 is LGHNA, CDR2 YNFKEQ, per germline. The CDR3 covers 15 residues. PCR involved 60 Vbeta and 13 Jbeta primers. Libraries were prepared by immunoSEQ multiplex PCR; TCRdb keeps only in-frame clonotypes and omits some of them. There are 150,000 or so clones in the sample; nearly 80% occur only once, and 13% lies in the top ten. Material for sequencing was PBMCs. The receptor was isolated from a man aged 25 to 40 in good health and CMV-seropositive. This chain joins TRBV4-2 and TRBJ2-5, with 10 positions matching TRBD2. The J call may not be correct, given that the DNA end is closer to TRBJ2-7. Here the CDR3 reads CASSQDLAGANEQYF. The DNA for the CDR3 is TGTGCCAGCAGCCAAGATCTAGCGGGAGCAAACGAGCAGTACTTC.